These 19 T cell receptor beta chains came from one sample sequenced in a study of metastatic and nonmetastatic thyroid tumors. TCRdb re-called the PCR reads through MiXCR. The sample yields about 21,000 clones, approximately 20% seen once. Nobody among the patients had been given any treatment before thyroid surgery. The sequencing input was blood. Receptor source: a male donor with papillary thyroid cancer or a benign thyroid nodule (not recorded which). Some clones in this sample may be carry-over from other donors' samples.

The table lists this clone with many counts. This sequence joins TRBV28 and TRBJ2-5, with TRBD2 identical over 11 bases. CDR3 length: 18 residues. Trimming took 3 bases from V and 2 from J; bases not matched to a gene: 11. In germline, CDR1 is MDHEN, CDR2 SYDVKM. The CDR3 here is CASSFPLSSGGIQETQYF. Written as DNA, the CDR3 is TGTGCCAGCAGTTTTCCCCTTTCTAGCGGGGGGATACAAGAGACCCAGTACTTC.

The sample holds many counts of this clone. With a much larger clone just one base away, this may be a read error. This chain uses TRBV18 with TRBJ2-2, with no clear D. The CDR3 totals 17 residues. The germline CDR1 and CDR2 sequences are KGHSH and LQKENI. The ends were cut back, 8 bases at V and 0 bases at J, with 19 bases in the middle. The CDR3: CASPQGNRLSNTGELFF. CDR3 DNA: TGTGCCAGCCCACAAGGGAATAGGCTTTCGAACACCGGGGAGCTGTTTTTT.

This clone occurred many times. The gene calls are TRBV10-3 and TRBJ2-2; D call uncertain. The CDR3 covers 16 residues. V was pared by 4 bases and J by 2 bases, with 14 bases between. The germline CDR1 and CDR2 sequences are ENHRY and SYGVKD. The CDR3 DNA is TGTGCCATCAGTGCTCTGTCGGGTGGAAACACCGGGGAGCTGTTTTTT. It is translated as CAISALSGGNTGELFF.

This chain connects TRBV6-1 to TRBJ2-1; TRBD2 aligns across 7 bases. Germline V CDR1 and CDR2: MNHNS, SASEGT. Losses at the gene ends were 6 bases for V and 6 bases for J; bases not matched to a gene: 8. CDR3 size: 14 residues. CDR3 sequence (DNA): TGTGCCAGCAGACGGGACTATTTTATCAATGAGCAGTTCTTC. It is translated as CASRRDYFINEQFF.

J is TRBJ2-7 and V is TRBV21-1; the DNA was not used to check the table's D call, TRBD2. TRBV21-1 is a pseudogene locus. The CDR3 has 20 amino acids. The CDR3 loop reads CASSSRPGLAGPLPSYEQCF. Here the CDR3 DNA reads TGTGCCAGCAGCTCCAGGCCGGGACTAGCGGGCCCGCTACCTTCCTACGAGCAGTGCTTC.

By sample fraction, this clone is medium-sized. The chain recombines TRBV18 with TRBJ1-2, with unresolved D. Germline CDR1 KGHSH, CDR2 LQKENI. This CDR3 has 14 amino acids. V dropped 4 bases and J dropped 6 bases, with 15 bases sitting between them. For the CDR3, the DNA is TGTGCCAGCTCACTAGACACAGCTCTTGATGGCTACACCTTC. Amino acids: CASSLDTALDGYTF.

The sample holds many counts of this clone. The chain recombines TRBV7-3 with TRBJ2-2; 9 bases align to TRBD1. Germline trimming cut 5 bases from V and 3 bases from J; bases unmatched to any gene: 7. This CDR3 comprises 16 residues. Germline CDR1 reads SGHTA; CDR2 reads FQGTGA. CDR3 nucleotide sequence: TGTGCCAGCAGCCCAACAGGGGGCGCTTACACCGGGGAGCTGTTTTTT. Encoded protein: CASSPTGGAYTGELFF.

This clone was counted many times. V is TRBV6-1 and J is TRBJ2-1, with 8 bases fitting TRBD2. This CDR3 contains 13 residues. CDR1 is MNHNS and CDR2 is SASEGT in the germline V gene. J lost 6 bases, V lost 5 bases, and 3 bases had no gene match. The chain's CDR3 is CASSSLAGNEQFF. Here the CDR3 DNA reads TGTGCCAGCAGTAGTCTAGCGGGCAATGAGCAGTTCTTC.

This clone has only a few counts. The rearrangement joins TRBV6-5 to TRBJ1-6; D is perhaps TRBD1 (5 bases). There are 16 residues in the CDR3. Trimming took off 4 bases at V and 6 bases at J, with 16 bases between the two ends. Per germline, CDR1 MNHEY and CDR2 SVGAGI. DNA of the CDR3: TGTGCCAGCAGTTCGGCAGGGAGTTCTAGTAATTCACCCCTCCACTTT. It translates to CASSSAGSSSNSPLHF.

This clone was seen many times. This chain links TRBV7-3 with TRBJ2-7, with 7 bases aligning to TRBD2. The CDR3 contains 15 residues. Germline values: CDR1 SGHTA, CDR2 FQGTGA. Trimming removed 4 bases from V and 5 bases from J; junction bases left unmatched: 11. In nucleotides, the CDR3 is TGTGCCAGCAGCTCCACCGGACTAGAGTCCCACGAGCAGTACTTC. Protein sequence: CASSSTGLESHEQYF.

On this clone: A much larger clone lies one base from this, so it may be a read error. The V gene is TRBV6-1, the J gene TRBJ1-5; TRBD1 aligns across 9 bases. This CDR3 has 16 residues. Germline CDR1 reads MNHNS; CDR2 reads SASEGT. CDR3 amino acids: CAGSSSNRGRLQPQHF. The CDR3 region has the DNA TGTGCCGGCAGTTCCAGTAACAGGGGGCGGTTACAACCCCAGCATTTT.

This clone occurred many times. CDR3 region: CASSLYRGISYEQYF. In DNA, the CDR3 is TGTGCCAGCAGCTTATACAGGGGGATCTCCTACGAGCAGTACTTC. This chain links TRBV5-6 with TRBJ2-7, with 8 bases matching TRBD1. Germline-derived CDR1 and CDR2 are SGHDT and YYEEEE. This CDR3 has 15 residues. Trimming removed 2 bases from V and 0 bases from J; junction bases left unmatched: 4.

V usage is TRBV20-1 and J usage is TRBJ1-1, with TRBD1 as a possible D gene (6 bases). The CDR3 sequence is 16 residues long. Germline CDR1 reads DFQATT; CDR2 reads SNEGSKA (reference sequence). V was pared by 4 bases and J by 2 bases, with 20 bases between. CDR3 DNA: TGCAGTGCTATCAGAGACAGGCGGTACATTAACACTGAAGCTTTCTTT. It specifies CSAIRDRRYINTEAFF.

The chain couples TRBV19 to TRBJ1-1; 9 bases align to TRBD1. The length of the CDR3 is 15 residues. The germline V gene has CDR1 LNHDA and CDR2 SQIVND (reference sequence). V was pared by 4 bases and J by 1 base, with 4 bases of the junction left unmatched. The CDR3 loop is CASSNRGQGNTEAFF. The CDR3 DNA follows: TGTGCCAGTAGTAACCGGGGACAGGGGAACACTGAAGCTTTCTTT.

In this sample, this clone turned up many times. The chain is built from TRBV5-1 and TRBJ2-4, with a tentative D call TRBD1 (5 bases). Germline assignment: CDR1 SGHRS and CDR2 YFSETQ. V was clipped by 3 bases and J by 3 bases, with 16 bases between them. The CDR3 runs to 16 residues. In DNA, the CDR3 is TGCGCCAGCAGCTGGGATGCACTAAGGGGCAAAAACATTCAGTACTTC. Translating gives CASSWDALRGKNIQYF.

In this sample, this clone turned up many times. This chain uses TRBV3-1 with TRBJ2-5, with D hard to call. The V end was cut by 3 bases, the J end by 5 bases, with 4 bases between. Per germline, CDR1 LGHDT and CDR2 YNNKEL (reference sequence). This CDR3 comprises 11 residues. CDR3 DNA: TGTGCCAGCAGCCACAGGGAGACCCAGTACTTC. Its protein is CASSHRETQYF.

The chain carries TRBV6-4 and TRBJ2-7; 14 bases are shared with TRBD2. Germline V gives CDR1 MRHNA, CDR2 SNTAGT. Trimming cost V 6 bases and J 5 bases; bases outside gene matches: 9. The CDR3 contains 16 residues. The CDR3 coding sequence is TGTGCCAGCAGCGCCGCGGGACTAGCGGGAGATCACGAGCAGTACTTC. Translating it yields CASSAAGLAGDHEQYF.

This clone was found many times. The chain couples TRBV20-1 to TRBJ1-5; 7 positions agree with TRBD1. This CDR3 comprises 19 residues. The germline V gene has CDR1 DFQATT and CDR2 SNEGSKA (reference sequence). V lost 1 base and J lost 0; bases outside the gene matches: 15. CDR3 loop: CSARVFREDRRYSNQPQHF. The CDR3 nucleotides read TGCAGTGCTAGAGTATTTCGGGAGGACAGGCGTTATAGCAATCAGCCCCAGCATTTT.

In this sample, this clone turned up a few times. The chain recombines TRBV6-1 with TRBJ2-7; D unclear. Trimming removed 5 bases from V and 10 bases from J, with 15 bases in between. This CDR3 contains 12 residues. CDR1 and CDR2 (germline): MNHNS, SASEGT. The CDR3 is CASSIRTYYQYF. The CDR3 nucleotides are TGTGCCAGCAGTATAAGGACCTACTATCAGTACTTC.